Below, 22 T cell receptor beta chains from the same sample are listed, as sequenced in a study of T cells in Graves' hyperthyroidism and ophthalmopathy. TCR beta CDR3 region amplification was performed from RNA transcripts. Using the HTBI primer set, a first-round RT-PCR was run on the TCR CDR3. TCRdb processed the multiplex PCR reads anew with MiXCR; each CDR3 protein has one entry. This table holds about 640,000 distinct CDR3 sequences, 14% found once. Input material: blood. These TCRs come from a woman aged 45-65 years with Graves' ophthalmopathy.

This sequence joins TRBV27 and TRBJ1-3; 7 bases align to TRBD1. Germline loops: CDR1 MNHEY, CDR2 SMNVEV (reference sequence). Unmatched junction bases numbered 18, after V lost 6 bases and J lost 1 base. This CDR3 has 19 amino acids. CDR3 in amino acids: CASSRFPTGRKGSGNTIYF. CDR3 DNA sequence: TGTGCCAGCAGCCGATTCCCGACAGGGAGAAAAGGTTCTGGAAACACCATATATTTT.

This clonotype has a count of ten or more. This sequence joins TRBV2 and TRBJ2-7; D may be TRBD2 (7 bases). V lost 8 bases to trimming and J lost 1 base, with 15 bases between them. The germline V gene has CDR1 SNHLY and CDR2 FYNNEI. The CDR3 runs to 14 residues. CDR3 in amino acids: CASPGASGSYEQYF. CDR3 DNA sequence: TGTGCCAGCCCAGGGGCTAGCGGTTCCTACGAGCAGTACTTC.

This clonotype was counted many times. The junction differs from germline at one of its ends, possibly a read error. The chain has TRBV3-1 and TRBJ2-3, with 10 bases fitting TRBD1. The CDR3 spans 14 residues. CDR1 is LGHDT and CDR2 is YNNKEL in the germline V gene (reference sequence). The CDR3 sequence: CANSHRDRGDTQYF. DNA for the CDR3: TGTGCCAACAGCCACCGGGACAGGGGAGATACGCAGTATTTT.

The rearrangement uses TRBV28 and TRBJ2-2; D ambiguous. The germline V gene has CDR1 MDHEN and CDR2 SYDVKM. The CDR3 consists of 13 residues. V lost 1 base, J lost 5 bases, and 5 bases lay in between. The chain's CDR3 is CASSLFLTGELFF. CDR3 coding DNA: TGTGCCAGCAGTTTATTTTTGACCGGGGAGCTGTTTTTT.

This clonotype was observed at least ten times. This chain uses TRBV28 with TRBJ2-2, with no clear D. There are 17 residues in the CDR3. Trimming pared 3 bases from V and 2 bases from J, leaving 16 bases between. The germline CDR1 and CDR2 sequences are MDHEN and SYDVKM. The CDR3 loop reads CASSFLTRTRNTGELFF. The CDR3 nucleotides are TGTGCCAGCAGTTTTCTTACTCGTACCAGAAACACCGGGGAGCTGTTTTTT.

This clonotype was detected a few times. The rearrangement joins TRBV29-1 to TRBJ1-1; D uncertain. In germline, CDR1 is SQVTM, CDR2 ANQGSEA. This CDR3 is built from 15 residues. V was cut by 6 bases and J by 3 bases, with 20 bases left in between. The CDR3 nucleotides are TGCAGCGTCGTGATGAATTTCGGGCGACACACTGAAGCTTTCTTT. Amino acid sequence: CSVVMNFGRHTEAFF.

This clonotype turned up a few times. V gene TRBV4-2 combines with J gene TRBJ2-3; D tentatively fits TRBD1 or TRBD2 (5 bases each). CDR3 length: 16 residues. Per the germline V gene, CDR1 is LGHNA and CDR2 is YNFKEQ. V was cut by 3 bases and J by 0 bases, with 13 bases left in between. The CDR3 DNA is TGTGCCAGCAGCCATCGGGGCGGCACTAGCACAGATACGCAGTATTTT. Its protein product is CASSHRGGTSTDTQYF.

The V call is TRBV12-3 or TRBV12-4, the J call TRBJ2-7; D may match TRBD1 or TRBD2 (5 bases each). V was pared by 2 bases and J by 3 bases, with 11 bases between. The CDR3 covers 14 residues. The CDR3 DNA is TGTGCCAGCAGTTTACGTCGGGGCAACTACGAGCAGTACTTC. This translates into CASSLRRGNYEQYF.

This clonotype was observed at least ten times. The CDR3 region has the DNA TGCGCCAGCAGACCCGACGGCCTCAATCAGCCCCAGCATTTT. Protein: CASRPDGLNQPQHF. This chain uses TRBV5-1 with TRBJ1-5; D is unclear. The CDR3 spans 14 residues. V was cut by 5 bases and J by 3 bases, with 12 bases left in between. Germline V gene lookup returns CDR1 SGHRS and CDR2 YFSETQ.

This clonotype was recorded many times. The gene calls are TRBV5-1 and TRBJ1-2, with a possible D match to TRBD1 (5 bases). The CDR3 consists of 12 residues. V lost 4 bases to trimming and J lost 7 bases, with 11 bases between them. Germline-derived CDR1 and CDR2 are SGHRS and YFSETQ. The CDR3 reads CASSRGTAGYTF. Here the CDR3 DNA reads TGCGCCAGCAGCCGCGGGACTGCTGGCTACACCTTC.

J is TRBJ2-3 and V is TRBV10-3, with D tentatively TRBD2 (5 bases). The ends were cut back, 4 bases at V and 4 bases at J, with 9 bases in the middle. This CDR3 is built from 13 residues. Germline V gives CDR1 ENHRY, CDR2 SYGVKD. The CDR3 DNA reads TGTGCCATCAGTGTTCGGCGGGCAGATACGCAGTATTTT. It yields the protein CAISVRRADTQYF.

The J gene is TRBJ2-2, the V gene TRBV6-2 or TRBV6-3; possible D gene TRBD2, 6 bases. V was shortened by 6 bases and J by 3 bases, with 14 bases between the two germline ends. CDR3 size: 15 residues. The V gene's germline CDR1 is MNHEY and CDR2 SVGEGT. CDR3 sequence: CASRRDETYTGELFF. For the CDR3, the DNA is TGTGCCAGCAGGCGGGACGAGACTTACACCGGGGAGCTGTTTTTT.

This clonotype was observed a handful of times. The CDR3 sequence is CSGSTSGRGGELFF. In DNA form, the CDR3 reads TGCAGCGGGTCGACTAGCGGGAGAGGCGGGGAGCTGTTTTTT. This sequence joins TRBV29-1 and TRBJ2-2, with 12 bases that match TRBD2. J gave up 7 bases and V 7 bases, and 7 bases lay outside the gene matches. Germline values: CDR1 SQVTM, CDR2 ANQGSEA. The CDR3 runs to 14 residues.

The chain combines TRBV9 with TRBJ2-7; D not resolved. CDR3 length equals 14 residues. The V gene's germline CDR1 is SGDLS and CDR2 YYNGEE. V lost 4 bases, J lost 2 bases, and 13 bases lay in between. CDR3 loop: CASSPSEQAYEQYF. The CDR3 DNA reads TGTGCCAGCAGCCCCTCCGAGCAAGCCTACGAGCAGTACTTC.

The sample holds a few counts of this clonotype. The V gene is TRBV6-2 or TRBV6-3, the J gene TRBJ1-1; D is ambiguous. In germline, CDR1 is MNHEY, CDR2 SVGEGT. The V and J ends lost 5 bases and 4 bases respectively, with 8 bases between them. The CDR3 is 12 residues long. In nucleotides, the CDR3 is TGTGCCAGCAGTCTCACGGTCACTGAAGCTTTCTTT. Residues: CASSLTVTEAFF.

This clonotype was counted a few times. The chain links TRBV28 to TRBJ1-2; TRBD1 is a possible D gene (6 bases). The V end lost 1 base, the J end lost 5 bases, and 14 bases lay between the germline ends. Germline CDR1 reads MDHEN; CDR2 reads SYDVKM. The CDR3 has 15 residues. The CDR3 DNA sequence: TGTGCCAGCAGTTTATCCCGGGGGCTGCAGTATGGCTACACCTTC. Translating it yields CASSLSRGLQYGYTF.

This clonotype was recorded at least ten times. J is TRBJ1-2 and V is TRBV12-3 or TRBV12-4, with a tentative D call TRBD1 (6 bases). The CDR3 is 13 amino acids. Trimming stripped 3 bases from V and 5 bases from J, with 10 bases between. CDR3 DNA sequence: TGTGCCAGCAGTTTGGACAGCTTTTATGGCTACACCTTC. Translating gives CASSLDSFYGYTF.

At least ten counts were recorded for this clonotype. The chain recombines TRBV7-6 with TRBJ2-2; D gene unclear. Trimming removed 0 bases from V and 4 bases from J, with 9 bases in between. The CDR3 loop spans 15 amino acids. Per the germline V gene, CDR1 is SGHVS and CDR2 is FNYEAQ. CDR3 in DNA: TGTGCCAGCAGCTTAGCGCTTCCAGCCACCGGGGAGCTGTTTTTT. It is translated as CASSLALPATGELFF.

This clonotype was observed at least ten times. This chain joins TRBV7-9 and TRBJ1-2; D perhaps matches TRBD1 (6 bases). Per germline, CDR1 SEHNR and CDR2 FQNEAQ (reference sequence). V shed 3 bases and J shed 3 bases, with 14 bases lying between them. The CDR3 is 15 amino acids. The chain's CDR3 is CASSFSGAEDYGYTF. The DNA for the CDR3 is TGTGCCAGCAGCTTCTCGGGGGCGGAGGACTATGGCTACACCTTC.

This clonotype was counted ten times or more. The rearrangement uses TRBV30 and TRBJ1-1; no reliable D call. The CDR3 length is 13 residues. Trimming stripped 0 bases from V and 4 bases from J, with 9 bases between. Germline-derived CDR1 and CDR2 are GTSNPN and SVGIG (reference sequence). The CDR3 DNA reads as TGTGCCTGGAGTGTGATTTGGGTCACTGAAGCTTTCTTT. Amino acid sequence: CAWSVIWVTEAFF.

This clonotype appeared many times. The rearrangement joins TRBV6-5 to TRBJ1-2; no reliable D call. Trimming stripped 2 bases from V and 2 bases from J, with 6 bases between. CDR3 length equals 13 residues. Germline CDR1 is MNHEY and CDR2 is SVGAGI. The CDR3 region is CASSYRENYGYTF. The CDR3 DNA reads as TGTGCCAGCAGTTACCGGGAGAACTATGGCTACACCTTC.

V is TRBV4-2 and J is TRBJ1-1; D uncertain. Trimming stripped 2 bases from V and 0 bases from J, with 7 bases between. The CDR3 is 14 amino acids. Germline CDR1 and CDR2: LGHNA and YNFKEQ. CDR3 loop: CASSQRSMNTEAFF. The CDR3 DNA is TGTGCCAGCAGCCAACGTTCTATGAACACTGAAGCTTTCTTT.